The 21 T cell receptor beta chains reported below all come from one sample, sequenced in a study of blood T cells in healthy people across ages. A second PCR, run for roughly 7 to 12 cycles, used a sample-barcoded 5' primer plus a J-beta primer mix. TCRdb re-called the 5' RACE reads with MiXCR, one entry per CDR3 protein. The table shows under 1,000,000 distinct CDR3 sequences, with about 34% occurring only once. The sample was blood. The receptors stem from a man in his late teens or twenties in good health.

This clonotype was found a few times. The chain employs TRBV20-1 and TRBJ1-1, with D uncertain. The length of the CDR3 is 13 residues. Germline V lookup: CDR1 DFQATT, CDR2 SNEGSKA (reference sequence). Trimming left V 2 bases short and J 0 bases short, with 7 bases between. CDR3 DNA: TGCAGTGCTAGATTGGGGATGAACACTGAAGCTTTCTTT. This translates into CSARLGMNTEAFF.

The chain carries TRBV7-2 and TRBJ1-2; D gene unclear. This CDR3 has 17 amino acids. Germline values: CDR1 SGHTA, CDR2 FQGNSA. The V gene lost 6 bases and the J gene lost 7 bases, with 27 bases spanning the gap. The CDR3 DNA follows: TGTGCCAGCAGTCGTCGGGGTGGCGCGGAGGGAAGGGCTGGCTACACCTTC. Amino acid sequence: CASSRRGGAEGRAGYTF.

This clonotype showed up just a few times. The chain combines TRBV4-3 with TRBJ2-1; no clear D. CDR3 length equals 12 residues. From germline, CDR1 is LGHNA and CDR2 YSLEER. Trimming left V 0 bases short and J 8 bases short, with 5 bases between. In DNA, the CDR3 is TGCGCCAGCAGCCAAGATCTGGATGAGCAGTTCTTC. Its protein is CASSQDLDEQFF.

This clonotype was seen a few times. The CDR3 here is CASSSRDGYGYTF. The CDR3, as DNA: TGTGCCAGCAGTTCACGAGACGGCTATGGCTACACCTTC. The J gene is TRBJ1-2, the V gene TRBV27, with D hard to call. This CDR3 comprises 13 residues. CDR1 is MNHEY and CDR2 is SMNVEV in the germline V gene (reference sequence). V was shortened by 4 bases and J by 4 bases, with 10 bases between the two germline ends.

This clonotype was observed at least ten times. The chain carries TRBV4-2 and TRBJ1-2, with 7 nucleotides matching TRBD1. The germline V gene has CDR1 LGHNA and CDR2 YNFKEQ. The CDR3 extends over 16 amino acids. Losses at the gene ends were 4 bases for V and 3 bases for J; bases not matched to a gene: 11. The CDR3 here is CASSLPLGDSDYGYTF. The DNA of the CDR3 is TGTGCCAGCAGCCTCCCCCTGGGGGACAGCGACTATGGCTACACCTTC.

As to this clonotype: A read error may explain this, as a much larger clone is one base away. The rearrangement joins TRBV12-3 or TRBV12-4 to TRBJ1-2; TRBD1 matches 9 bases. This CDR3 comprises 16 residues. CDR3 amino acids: CASSPVPGQGSYAYTF. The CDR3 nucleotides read TGTGCCAGCAGCCCAGTCCCGGGACAGGGATCCTATGCCTACACCTTC.

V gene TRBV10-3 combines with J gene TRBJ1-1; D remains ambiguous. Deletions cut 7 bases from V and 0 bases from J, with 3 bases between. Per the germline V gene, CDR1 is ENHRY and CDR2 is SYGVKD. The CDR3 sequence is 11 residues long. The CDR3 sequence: CAIKMNTEAFF. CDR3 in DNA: TGTGCCATCAAGATGAACACTGAAGCTTTCTTT.

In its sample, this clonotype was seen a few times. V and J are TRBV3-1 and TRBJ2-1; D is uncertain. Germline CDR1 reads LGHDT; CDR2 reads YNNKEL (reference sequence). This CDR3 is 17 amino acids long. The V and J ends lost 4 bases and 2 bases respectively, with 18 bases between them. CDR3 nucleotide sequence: TGTGCCAGCAGCCCTGCTCCACCAGATAATCCCTACAATGAGCAGTTCTTC. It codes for CASSPAPPDNPYNEQFF.

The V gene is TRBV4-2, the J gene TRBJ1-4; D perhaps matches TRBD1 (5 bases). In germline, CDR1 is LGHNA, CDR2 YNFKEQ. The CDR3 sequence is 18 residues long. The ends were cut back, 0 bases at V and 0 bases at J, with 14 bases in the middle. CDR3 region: CASSQDRGQGATNEKLFF. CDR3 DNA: TGTGCCAGCAGCCAAGATCGGGGCCAAGGGGCAACTAATGAAAAACTGTTTTTT.

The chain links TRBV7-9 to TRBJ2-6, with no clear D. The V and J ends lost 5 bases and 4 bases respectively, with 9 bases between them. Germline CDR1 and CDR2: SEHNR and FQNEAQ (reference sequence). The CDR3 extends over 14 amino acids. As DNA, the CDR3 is TGTGCCAGCAGCCCCCTACGGGGGGCCAACGTCCTGACTTTC. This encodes CASSPLRGANVLTF.

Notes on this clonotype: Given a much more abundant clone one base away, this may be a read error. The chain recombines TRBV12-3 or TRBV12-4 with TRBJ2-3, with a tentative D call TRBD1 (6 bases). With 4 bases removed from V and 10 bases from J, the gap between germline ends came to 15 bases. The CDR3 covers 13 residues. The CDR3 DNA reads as TGTGCCAGCAGTTCCCTCCGGGGACACCCGCAGTATTTT. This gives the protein CASSSLRGHPQYF.

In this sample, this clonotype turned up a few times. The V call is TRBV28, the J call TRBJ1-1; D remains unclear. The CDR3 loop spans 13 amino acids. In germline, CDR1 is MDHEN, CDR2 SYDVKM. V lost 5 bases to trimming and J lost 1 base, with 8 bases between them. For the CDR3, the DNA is TGTGCCAGCAGTGCCACCCCGAACACTGAAGCTTTCTTT. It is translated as CASSATPNTEAFF.

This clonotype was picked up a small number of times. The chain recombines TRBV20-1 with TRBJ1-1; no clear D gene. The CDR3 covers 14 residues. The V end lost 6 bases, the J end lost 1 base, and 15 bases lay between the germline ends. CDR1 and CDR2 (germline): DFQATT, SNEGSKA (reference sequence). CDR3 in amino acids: CSAQVGTSNTEAFF. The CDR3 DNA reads TGCAGTGCCCAGGTAGGCACGTCGAACACTGAAGCTTTCTTT.

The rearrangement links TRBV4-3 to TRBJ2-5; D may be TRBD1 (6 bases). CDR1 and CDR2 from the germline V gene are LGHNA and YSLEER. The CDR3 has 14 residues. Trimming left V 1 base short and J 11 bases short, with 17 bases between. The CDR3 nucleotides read TGCGCCAGCAGCCAAGTGTGGGGGCAGGATGAGCAGTACTTC. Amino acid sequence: CASSQVWGQDEQYF.

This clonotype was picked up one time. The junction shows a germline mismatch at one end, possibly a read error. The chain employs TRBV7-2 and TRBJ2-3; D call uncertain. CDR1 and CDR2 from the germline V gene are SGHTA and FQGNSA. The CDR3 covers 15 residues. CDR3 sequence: CANSSQEYTSDTQYF. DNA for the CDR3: TGTGCCAACAGCTCCCAGGAGTATACGTCAGATACGCAGTATTTT.

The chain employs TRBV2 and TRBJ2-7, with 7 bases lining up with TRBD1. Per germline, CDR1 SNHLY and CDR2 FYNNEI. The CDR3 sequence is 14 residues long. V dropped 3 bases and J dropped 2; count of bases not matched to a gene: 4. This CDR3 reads CASSDDRVPYEQYF. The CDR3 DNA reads TGTGCCAGCAGTGATGACAGGGTACCCTACGAGCAGTACTTC.

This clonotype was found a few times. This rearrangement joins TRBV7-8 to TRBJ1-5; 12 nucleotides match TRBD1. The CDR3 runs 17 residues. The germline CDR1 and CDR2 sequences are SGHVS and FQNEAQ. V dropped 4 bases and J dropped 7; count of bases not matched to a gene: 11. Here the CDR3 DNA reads TGTGCCAGCAGCTCAACCCCGGGGGACAGGGGGCAACAGCCCCAGCATTTT. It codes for CASSSTPGDRGQQPQHF.

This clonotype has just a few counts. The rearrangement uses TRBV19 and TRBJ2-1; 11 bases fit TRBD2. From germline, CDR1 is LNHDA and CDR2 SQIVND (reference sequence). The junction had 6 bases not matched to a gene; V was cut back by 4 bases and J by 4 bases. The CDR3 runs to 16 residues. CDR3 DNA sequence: TGTGCCAGTAGTACAGACGGGACTAGCGGATACAATGAGCAGTTCTTC. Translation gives CASSTDGTSGYNEQFF.

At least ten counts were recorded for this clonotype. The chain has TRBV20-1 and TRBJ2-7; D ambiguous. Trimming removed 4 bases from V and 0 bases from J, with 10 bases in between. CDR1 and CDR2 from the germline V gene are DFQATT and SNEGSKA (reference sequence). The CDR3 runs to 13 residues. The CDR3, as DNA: TGCAGTGCTAAGGACGGTAACTCCTACGAGCAGTACTTC. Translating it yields CSAKDGNSYEQYF.

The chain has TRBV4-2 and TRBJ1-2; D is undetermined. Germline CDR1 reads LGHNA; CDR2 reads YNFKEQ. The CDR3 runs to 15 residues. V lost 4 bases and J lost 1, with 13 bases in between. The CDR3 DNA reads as TGTGCCAGCAGCCCGACTTCGGCCGGTAACTATGGCTACACCTTC. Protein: CASSPTSAGNYGYTF.

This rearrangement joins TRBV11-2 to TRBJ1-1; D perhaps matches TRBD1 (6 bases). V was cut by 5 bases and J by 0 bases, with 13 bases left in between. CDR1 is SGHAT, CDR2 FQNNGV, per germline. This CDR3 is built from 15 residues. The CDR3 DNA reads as TGTGCCAGCAGCCGATCTGGGGACATGAACACTGAAGCTTTCTTT. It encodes CASSRSGDMNTEAFF.